These T cell receptor beta chains were read from a single sample in a study of blood T cell repertoires in COVID-19. Data came from immunoSEQ multiplex PCR; TCRdb stores just in-frame clones and leaves some out. The sample consists of about 230,000 clones, about 86% of them appearing once. The sequencing sample was made of peripheral blood. All receptors come from a man aged 40-49 years with active or convalescent COVID-19. CDR3s include the opening cysteine and the closing phenylalanine or tryptophan. D genes are given only for firm matches. Part of the rows lack a size; the others show once, few, many or a class for expanded clones.

d_call j_call clone_size v_call cdr3_nt cdr3_aa
- TRBJ1-5 - TRBV7-9 TGTGCCAGCAGCCCGTATAGCAATCAGCCCCAGCATTTT CASSPYSNQPQHF
- TRBJ1-6 - TRBV9 TGTGCCAGCAGCCCCCGGACAGACGGTAATTCACCCCTCCACTTT CASSPRTDGNSPLHF
- TRBJ2-7 - TRBV11-2 TGTGCCAGCAGCTTAGACTACGGTCCCACCGAGCAGTACTTC CASSLDYGPTEQYF
- TRBJ2-2 - TRBV5-1 TGCGCCAGCAGCTTGGCACTAGCAGGCACCGGGGAGCTGTTTTTT CASSLALAGTGELFF
- TRBJ1-1 - TRBV6-1 TGTGCCAGCAGTGAATCGACAGTGAACACTGAAGCTTTCTTT CASSESTVNTEAFF
- TRBJ1-3 once TRBV9 TGTGCCAGCAGCCTAGGGGACACTTTCTCTGGAAACACCATATATTTT CASSLGDTFSGNTIYF
TRBD2 TRBJ2-1 - TRBV20-1 TGCAGTGCTAGTGGGGGGGAATCGGGCTACAATGAGCAGTTCTTC CSASGGESGYNEQFF
TRBD1 TRBJ1-5 - TRBV4-1 TGCGCCAGCAGCCAGACAGGGGGTGGGGGCAATCAGCCCCAGCATTTT CASSQTGGGGNQPQHF
TRBD2 TRBJ2-7 - TRBV2 TGTGCCAGCAGTGGGGGGACTAGCGGGAGATACGAGCAGTACTTC CASSGGTSGRYEQYF
- TRBJ2-1 - TRBV6-5 TGTGCCAGCAGTTTATCCCTAGTACCCTCCAATGAGCAGTTCTTC CASSLSLVPSNEQFF
TRBD1 TRBJ2-7 many TRBV4-1 TGCGCCAGCAGCCAAGGGGACCTTATCGGGACAGGGACCTACGAGCAGTACTTC CASSQGDLIGTGTYEQYF
- TRBJ1-2 - TRBV7-2 TGTGCCAGCAGCTTAGTGGCGGGGGGCGGGTATGGCTACACCTTC CASSLVAGGGYGYTF
- TRBJ1-2 - TRBV3-1/TRBV3-2 TGTGCCAGCAGCCGCCGGCGACAGAGCTATGGCTACACCTTC CASSRRRQSYGYTF
- TRBJ1-1 - TRBV30 TGTGCCTGGGGGGGCTCCGGATTGAACACTGAAGCTTTCTTT CAWGGSGLNTEAFF
- TRBJ1-2 - TRBV19 TGTGCCAGTTCCCCGGGGGGGGTTCATGCCTATGGCTACACCTTC CASSPGGVHAYGYTF
TRBD2 TRBJ2-1 - TRBV7-9 TGTGCCAGCAGCTTAGGGCTAGCGGGAGGTAATAATGAGCAGTTCTTC CASSLGLAGGNNEQFF
- TRBJ2-5 - TRBV18 TGTGCCAGCTCACCAGGCAACCAAGAGACCCAGTACTTC CASSPGNQETQYF
TRBD2 TRBJ2-6 - TRBV10-3 TGTGCCATCAGGCCAGACCTAGGACTAGCGGGAGGGGAATCTGGGGCCAACGTCCTGACTTTC CAIRPDLGLAGGESGANVLTF
TRBD2 TRBJ2-1 - TRBV15 TGTGCCACCAGCAGAGATCGGCCGGGGGGGCCCCATGAGCAGTTCTTC CATSRDRPGGPHEQFF
TRBD2 TRBJ2-7 - TRBV5-4 TGTGCCAGCAGCCTCCTAGCGGGAGCCGAGCAGTACTTC CASSLLAGAEQYF
TRBD1 TRBJ1-2 - TRBV6-2/TRBV6-3 TGTGCCAGCAGTTATTACCCTTCCAGGGGGTACACCTTC CASSYYPSRGYTF
TRBD1 TRBJ1-2 - TRBV5-1 TGCGCCAGCAGCCCACAGGGGACTCGGAACTATGGCTACACCTTC CASSPQGTRNYGYTF
- TRBJ1-1 - TRBV7-9 TGTGCCAGCAGCTTAAATGAGGTGAACACTGAAGCTTTCTTT CASSLNEVNTEAFF
TRBD1 TRBJ1-2 - TRBV27 TGTGCCAGCAGTCCTTCGGGACAGAACTATGGCTACACCTTC CASSPSGQNYGYTF
TRBD2 TRBJ2-5 - TRBV30 TGTGCCTGGAGCCGGACTAGCGGAAAGACCCAGTACTTC CAWSRTSGKTQYF
TRBD1 TRBJ1-2 - TRBV3-1/TRBV3-2 TGTGCCAGCAGCCATCGGACAGGGGATGGCTACACCTTC CASSHRTGDGYTF
- TRBJ1-2 - TRBV6-5 TGTGCCAGCAGTTACTCGGTCGGTGGCTACACCTTC CASSYSVGGYTF
- TRBJ1-2 - TRBV28 TGTGCCAGCAGTTTGGTGTCAGGGAAAGACTATGGCTACACCTTC CASSLVSGKDYGYTF
- TRBJ1-6 - TRBV28 TGTGCCAGCACCTACAGGGTGAAGGATTCACCCCTCCACTTT CASTYRVKDSPLHF
- TRBJ2-7 - TRBV7-2 TGTGCCAGCAGTCCCGGGAGCCCCTACGAGCAGTACTTC CASSPGSPYEQYF
TRBD2 TRBJ2-5 - TRBV4-3 TGCGCCAGCAGCCAAGAGGGTCGGTGGGGGGGCCAAGAGACCCAGTACTTC CASSQEGRWGGQETQYF
- TRBJ2-5 - TRBV12-5 TGTGCTAGTGGTCTAACCTTTCCGGGTCGCGAGACCCAGTACTTC CASGLTFPGRETQYF
TRBD1 TRBJ2-2 - TRBV11-3 TGTGCCAGCAGCCCCCGGGACAGGGTGAACACCGGGGAGCTGTTTTTT CASSPRDRVNTGELFF
TRBD2 TRBJ2-4 - TRBV19 TGTGCCAGTAGTCGTAGCGGGAGGAATCCCGAAAACATTCAGTACTTC CASSRSGRNPENIQYF
TRBD2 TRBJ2-5 - TRBV4-2 TGTGCCAGCAGCCAAGACCTCCTGACTAGCGGGAGCGAGACCCAGTACTTC CASSQDLLTSGSETQYF
- TRBJ2-5 - TRBV7-6 TGTGCCAGCGAGTGGCGGGAGACCCAGTACTTC CASEWRETQYF
TRBD2 TRBJ2-7 - TRBV12-3/TRBV12-4 TGTGCCAGCAGTTTTGGGGGGGTCTACGAGCAGTACTTC CASSFGGVYEQYF
- TRBJ2-5 - TRBV2 TGTGCCAGCAGTGAAAACCAGGTGGGAGAGACCCAGTACTTC CASSENQVGETQYF
- TRBJ1-2 - TRBV29-1 TGCAGCGTTAACAGGGCAGAGAAGAGTGGCTACACCTTC CSVNRAEKSGYTF
- TRBJ1-2 - TRBV19 TGTGCCAGTAGTATCTCTGGCAGGTTTTCGCAAAACTATGGCTACACCTTC CASSISGRFSQNYGYTF
- TRBJ2-2 - TRBV19 TGTGCCAGTAGTATTAGTACCGGGGAGCTGTTTTTT CASSISTGELFF
- TRBJ2-7 - TRBV29-1 TGCAGCGCCCGGACATCGGTCGACGAGCAGTACTTC CSARTSVDEQYF
- TRBJ2-7 - TRBV6-5 TGTGCCAGCAGTTACTCGAGACAGGCGTCCTACGAGCAGTACTTC CASSYSRQASYEQYF
- TRBJ2-7 - TRBV18 TGTGCCAGCTCACCACCGGGCCAAAAGGGGGGGTCCTACGAGCAGTACTTC CASSPPGQKGGSYEQYF
- TRBJ1-5 - TRBV2 TGTGCCAGTGCGGGGGACAATCAGCCCCAGCATTTT CASAGDNQPQHF